Shown below are 26 T cell receptor beta chains from a single sample sequenced in a study of control samples from healthy donors and cancer patients. Sequencing used immunoSEQ multiplex PCR; TCRdb keeps in-frame clones, though not all of them. This repertoire shows 100,000 to 120,000 clones, around nine tenths found once; its top ten account for less than 4%. Sequenced: PBMCs. These receptors came from a woman aged 60-70 years with lung cancer.

V is TRBV5-1 and J is TRBJ2-7; D possibly corresponds to TRBD2 (6 bases). The V and J ends lost 6 bases and 4 bases respectively, with 11 bases between them. Germline V gene data show CDR1 as SGHRS and CDR2 as YFSETQ. There are 12 residues in the CDR3. Written as DNA, the CDR3 is TGCGCCAGCACCGGGGGAGGATACGAGCAGTACTTC. Translating it yields CASTGGGYEQYF. The full variable domain, completed using reference TRBV5-1 and TRBJ2-7, is KAGVTQTPRYLIKTRGQQVTLSCSPISGHRSVSWYQQTPGQGLQFLFEYFSETQRNKGNFPGRFSGRQFSNSRSEMNVSTLELGDSALYLCASTGGGYEQYFGPGTRLTVT.

V and J are TRBV15 and TRBJ1-1, with D possibly matching TRBD1 (6 bases). Between the trimmed V and J ends, which lost 0 bases and 1 base, there was a span of 21 bases. Germline V CDR1 and CDR2: LNHNV, YYDKDF (reference sequence). The CDR3 covers 19 residues. In nucleotides, the CDR3 is TGTGCCACCAGCAGAGATTTGTCGGTGGGGCCAGGGGCGAACACTGAAGCTTTCTTT. Its translation is CATSRDLSVGPGANTEAFF.

The sample holds a few counts of this clone. This chain links TRBV28 with TRBJ2-2, with a tentative D call TRBD2 (5 bases). The length of the CDR3 is 14 residues. V was pared by 6 bases and J by 0 bases, with 8 bases between. Germline CDR1 and CDR2: MDHEN and SYDVKM. CDR3 loop: CASRWTANTGELFF. The CDR3 coding sequence is TGTGCCAGCAGGTGGACTGCGAACACCGGGGAGCTGTTTTTT.

V and J are TRBV6-5 and TRBJ2-6, with no clear D. Trimming took 6 bases from V and 0 from J, leaving 9 bases between them. The CDR3 is 15 amino acids. In germline, CDR1 is MNHEY, CDR2 SVGAGI. The CDR3 loop reads CASRRRVSGANVLTF. The DNA of the CDR3 is TGTGCCAGCAGAAGACGAGTCTCTGGGGCCAACGTCCTGACTTTC.

The chain combines TRBV30 with TRBJ1-2; D ambiguous. From germline, CDR1 is GTSNPN and CDR2 SVGIG (reference sequence). Trimming took 2 bases from V and 5 from J, leaving 9 bases between them. This CDR3 comprises 12 residues. The CDR3 region is CAWSISTYGYTF. In DNA, the CDR3 is TGTGCCTGGAGTATCTCTACTTATGGCTACACCTTC.

The chain is built from TRBV6-5 and TRBJ2-1; TRBD1 matches 10 bases. This CDR3 spans 16 amino acids. Germline-derived CDR1 and CDR2 are MNHEY and SVGAGI. The ends lost 0 bases at V and 7 bases at J; junction bases unmatched: 6. The CDR3 sequence: CASSYSSRQGANEQFF. In nucleotides, the CDR3 is TGTGCCAGCAGTTACTCTTCCCGACAGGGGGCGAATGAGCAGTTCTTC.

This chain uses TRBV9 with TRBJ2-1; 9 positions match TRBD2. CDR3 length: 16 amino acids. Germline V gene data show CDR1 as SGDLS and CDR2 as YYNGEE. V lost 3 bases and J lost 6; bases outside the gene matches: 10. The CDR3 sequence is CASSADLRGLANEQFF. The CDR3 DNA reads as TGTGCCAGCAGCGCAGACCTTAGGGGACTAGCCAATGAGCAGTTCTTC.

In its sample, this clone was seen once. This chain links TRBV7-9 with TRBJ1-1; tentatively, D is TRBD1 (5 bases). Germline V gene lookup returns CDR1 SEHNR and CDR2 FQNEAQ (reference sequence). The CDR3 spans 15 residues. Between the trimmed V and J ends, which lost 0 bases and 6 bases, there was a span of 14 bases. The CDR3 spells CASSLAARVGAEAFF. The CDR3 bases are TGTGCCAGCAGCTTAGCGGCCAGGGTAGGCGCTGAAGCTTTCTTT. The variable domain in full, completed from reference TRBV7-9 and TRBJ1-1, reads DTGVSQNPRHKITKRGQNVTFRCDPISEHNRLYWYRQTLGQGPEFLTYFQNEAQLEKSRLLSDRFSAERPKGSFSTLEIQRTEQGDSAMYLCASSLAARVGAEAFFGQGTRLTVV.

The chain recombines TRBV7-3 with TRBJ1-6; unclear D gene. The V and J ends lost 1 base and 7 bases respectively, with 14 bases between them. This CDR3 comprises 16 residues. Germline CDR1 reads SGHTA; CDR2 reads FQGTGA. The CDR3 DNA is TGTGCCAGCAGCTTAATGGGTCGTGCGGGGAATTCACCCCTCCACTTT. This translates into CASSLMGRAGNSPLHF.

This chain joins TRBV6-5 and TRBJ1-4; D gene unclear. The germline CDR1 and CDR2 sequences are MNHEY and SVGAGI. CDR3 length equals 16 residues. V was pared by 0 bases and J by 5 bases, with 13 bases between. The CDR3 reads CASSYSIVQQNEKLFF. CDR3 nucleotide sequence: TGTGCCAGCAGTTACTCGATTGTACAGCAAAATGAAAAACTGTTTTTT.

The rearrangement links TRBV7-2 to TRBJ2-5; no clear D. The CDR3 has 14 residues. Germline assignment: CDR1 SGHTA and CDR2 FQGNSA. The germline V and J ends were trimmed by 1 base and 0 bases, with 6 bases remaining between them. CDR3 in DNA: TGTGCCAGCAGCTTAGAAACGTACCAAGAGACCCAGTACTTC. It yields the protein CASSLETYQETQYF.

The chain carries TRBV18 and TRBJ1-6; 7 bases map to TRBD1. Germline CDR1 is KGHSH and CDR2 is LQKENI. The CDR3 is made up of 14 amino acids. The V segment lost 8 bases and the J segment 9 bases; nucleotides outside the gene matches: 10. CDR3 DNA sequence: TGTGCCAGCCAGGGGGGGAAAGCAATTTCACCCCTCCACTTT. It encodes CASQGGKAISPLHF.

The V and J genes are TRBV19 and TRBJ2-1; 10 positions match TRBD2. There are 15 residues in the CDR3. V dropped 6 bases and J dropped 5; count of bases not matched to a gene: 7. Germline V gene sequence: CDR1 LNHDA, CDR2 SQIVND (reference sequence). The CDR3 reads CASRISSGGHNEQFF. The CDR3 nucleotides are TGTGCCAGTAGGATTTCTAGCGGGGGACACAATGAGCAGTTCTTC.

V gene TRBV6-2 or TRBV6-3 combines with J gene TRBJ1-1; a possible D gene is TRBD1 (6 bases). The CDR3 loop spans 15 amino acids. Germline CDR1 MNHEY, CDR2 SVGEGT. Deletions cut 0 bases from V and 1 base from J, with 9 bases between. This CDR3 is CASSYSMTGNTEAFF. The CDR3 nucleotides read TGTGCCAGCAGTTACTCGATGACAGGGAACACTGAAGCTTTCTTT.

The genes are TRBV18 and TRBJ1-2, with 7 positions matching TRBD1. The ends lost 3 bases at V and 6 bases at J; junction bases unmatched: 10. Looked up from germline, CDR1 is KGHSH and CDR2 is LQKENI. The CDR3 runs 15 residues. CDR3 amino acids: CASSPLTGVGNGYTF. In DNA form, the CDR3 reads TGTGCCAGCTCACCCCTAACAGGGGTTGGTAATGGCTACACCTTC.

The V and J genes are TRBV7-2 and TRBJ1-5, with 8 bases that match TRBD1. The CDR3 has 15 residues. After removal of 5 bases from V and 6 bases from J, the junction contained 9 bases not matched to a gene. The germline CDR1 and CDR2 sequences are SGHTA and FQGNSA. The CDR3 bases are TGTGCCAGCAGCGCCCCAGGGGGCGCGAGTCAGCCCCAGCATTTT. This sequence encodes CASSAPGGASQPQHF.

V gene TRBV6-6 combines with J gene TRBJ1-5; no clear D gene. CDR3 size: 18 residues. Trimming shortened V by 5 bases and J by 0 bases, and 20 bases separated the two germline ends. The germline CDR1 and CDR2 sequences are MNHNY and SVGAGI (reference sequence). CDR3 in DNA: TGTGCCAGCAGTCGATATCCGGACGGATCGTATAGCAATCAGCCCCAGCATTTT. The encoded protein is CASSRYPDGSYSNQPQHF.

J is TRBJ2-1 and V is TRBV4-1; the D is unclear. Germline CDR1 is MGHRA and CDR2 is YSYEKL. This CDR3 has 15 amino acids. Trimming stripped 1 base from V and 6 bases from J, with 13 bases between. CDR3 in amino acids: CASSQAGVVGNEQFF. CDR3 sequence (DNA): TGCGCCAGCAGCCAAGCCGGAGTAGTCGGCAATGAGCAGTTCTTC.

The chain combines TRBV7-2 with TRBJ1-2; unclear D gene. Germline CDR1 and CDR2: SGHTA and FQGNSA. With 1 base removed from V and 2 bases from J, the gap between germline ends came to 11 bases. CDR3 length: 15 residues. The DNA of the CDR3 is TGTGCCAGCAGCTTAGATTCGGGTGGCAACTATGGCTACACCTTC. It encodes CASSLDSGGNYGYTF.

V and J are TRBV5-4 and TRBJ1-3; weak D call: TRBD1 (5 bases). Germline V gene data show CDR1 as SGHNT and CDR2 as YYREEE (reference sequence). Trimming took off 0 bases at V and 0 bases at J, with 7 bases between the two ends. The CDR3 consists of 15 residues. The CDR3 DNA is TGTGCCAGCAGCTTGGGACAGAACTCTGGAAACACCATATATTTT. Protein sequence: CASSLGQNSGNTIYF.

This chain uses TRBV7-3 with TRBJ1-2; 10 bases are a match to TRBD1. Germline values: CDR1 SGHTA, CDR2 FQGTGA. The CDR3 totals 16 residues. V was clipped by 4 bases and J by 2 bases; unmatched bases: 7. The chain's CDR3 is CASSSPGQGSNYGYTF. The CDR3 bases are TGTGCCAGCAGCTCTCCGGGACAGGGGTCCAACTATGGCTACACCTTC.

The gene calls are TRBV7-3 and TRBJ1-1; TRBD1 might be the D (5 bases). V dropped 4 bases and J dropped 1 base, with 7 bases sitting between them. Germline V gene lookup returns CDR1 SGHTA and CDR2 FQGTGA. The CDR3 runs to 13 residues. CDR3 bases: TGTGCCAGCAGCTCACAGGAGAACACTGAAGCTTTCTTT. Its protein is CASSSQENTEAFF. Using reference TRBV7-3 and TRBJ1-1 for the parts outside the CDR3, the full variable domain is GAGVSQTPSNKVTEKGKYVELRCDPISGHTALYWYRQSLGQGPEFLIYFQGTGAADDSGLPNDRFFAVRPEGSVSTLKIQRTERGDSAVYLCASSSQENTEAFFGQGTRLTVV.

V usage is TRBV27 and J usage is TRBJ2-4; D unresolved. Between the trimmed V and J ends, which lost 2 bases and 4 bases, there was a span of 12 bases. The germline gives CDR1 MNHEY, CDR2 SMNVEV (reference sequence). The length of the CDR3 is 15 residues. The CDR3 coding sequence is TGTGCCAGCAGTTTAGTCCCCAGGATTAAAAACATTCAGTACTTC. It translates to CASSLVPRIKNIQYF.

V usage is TRBV7-3 and J usage is TRBJ1-5; D is ambiguous. This CDR3 has 20 amino acids. Germline V gene data show CDR1 as SGHTA and CDR2 as FQGTGA. Trimming shortened V by 6 bases and J by 4 bases, and 31 bases separated the two germline ends. In DNA, the CDR3 is TGTGCCAGCAGTCCCCCCTCAATATCCCCAGCCCCACCTTTTAATCAGCCCCAGCATTTT. Amino acid sequence: CASSPPSISPAPPFNQPQHF.

V gene TRBV11-3 combines with J gene TRBJ1-5, with 7 positions matching TRBD1. The V and J ends lost 1 base and 5 bases, in that order; junction bases with no gene match: 5. Germline-derived CDR1 and CDR2 are SGHNT and YENEEA. This CDR3 comprises 15 residues. The CDR3 loop reads CASSLGSGTDQPQHF. CDR3 nucleotides: TGTGCCAGCAGCTTAGGCTCGGGGACAGATCAGCCCCAGCATTTT.

This chain joins TRBV2 and TRBJ1-5; D is perhaps TRBD1 (6 bases). V lost 7 bases and J 6 bases, leaving 10 bases between the germline ends. The CDR3 has 12 amino acids. Germline-derived CDR1 and CDR2 are SNHLY and FYNNEI. The CDR3 region is CASKGDLQPQHF. In nucleotides, the CDR3 is TGTGCCAGCAAGGGGGATCTTCAGCCCCAGCATTTT.